Listed below are T cell receptor beta chains from one sample, sequenced in a study of blood T cell repertoires in COVID-19. Measured with immunoSEQ multiplex PCR; TCRdb has only the in-frame clones, and not every one. The data hold 380,000 or so clones, with approximately 77% observed a single time. The material sequenced was peripheral blood. All receptors derive from a human donor with acute or convalescent COVID-19. The donor label of this sample is uncertain. CDR3s leave out the opening cysteine and the closing phenylalanine or tryptophan. Size values are once, few and many counts, or a class for expanded clones, and some rows have none.

>-|TRBV14
ASSQQGNTEAF
>-|TRBV2
ASSEVGQSLMNTEAF
>-|TRBV3-1/TRBV3-2
ASSHRTVTYEQY
>many|TRBV2
ASSWDRGRNEAF
>once|TRBV6-5
ASGATAQGVYEQY
>-|TRBV3-1/TRBV3-2
ASSSERTGPPSPLH
>-|TRBV27
ASAGHSDTEAF
>-|TRBV27
ASRLGRAGYGYT
>-|TRBV6-2/TRBV6-3
ASSYSTRSYGYT
>-|TRBV5-1
ASSVSGRGEAKNIQY
>-|TRBV7-2
ASSLTGVSEQF
>-|TRBV10-3
AISESDVGSTEAF
>few|TRBV18
ASSPQRPRQGSYEQY
>-|TRBV2
ASLRGNTEAF
>-|TRBV3-1/TRBV3-2
ASSQYTGVEKLF
>-|TRBV28
ASSSYTLGQGASYEQY
>-|TRBV6-5
ASSYSGGVNYGYT
>-|TRBV5-1
ASSLPSQGTYGYT
>-|TRBV5-1
ASRTGDVSNYGYT
>few|TRBV7-9
ASSYYSYEQY
>-|TRBV4-1
ASSQAERLARYEQY
>-|TRBV18
ASSLGQVYDGYT
>few|TRBV3-1/TRBV3-2
ASAPGQHRFEAF
>-|TRBV6-5
ASSADRMDEQF
>-|TRBV6-1
ASSDRSTLERT
>-|TRBV10-3
AISEPGTSAASYNEQF
>-|TRBV7-6
ASSPGLAVHEQY